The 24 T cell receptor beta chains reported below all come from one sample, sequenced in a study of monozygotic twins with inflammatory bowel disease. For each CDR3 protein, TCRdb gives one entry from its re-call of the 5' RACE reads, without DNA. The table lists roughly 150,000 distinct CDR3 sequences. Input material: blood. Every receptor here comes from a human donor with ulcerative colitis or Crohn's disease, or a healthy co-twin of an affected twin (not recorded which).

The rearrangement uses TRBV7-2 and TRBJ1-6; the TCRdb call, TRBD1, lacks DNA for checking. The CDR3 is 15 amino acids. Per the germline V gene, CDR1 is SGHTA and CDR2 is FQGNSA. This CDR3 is CASSLVGGGDSPLHF.

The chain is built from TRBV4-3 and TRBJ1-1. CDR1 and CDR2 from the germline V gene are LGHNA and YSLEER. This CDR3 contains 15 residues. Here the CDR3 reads CASSQELGRNTEAFF.

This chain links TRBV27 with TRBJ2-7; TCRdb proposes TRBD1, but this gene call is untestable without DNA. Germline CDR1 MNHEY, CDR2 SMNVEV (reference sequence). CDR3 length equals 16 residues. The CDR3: CASSLSGLPRGYEQYF.

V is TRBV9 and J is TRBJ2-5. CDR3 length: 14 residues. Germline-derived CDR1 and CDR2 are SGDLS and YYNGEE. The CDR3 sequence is CASSVGGRGETQYF.

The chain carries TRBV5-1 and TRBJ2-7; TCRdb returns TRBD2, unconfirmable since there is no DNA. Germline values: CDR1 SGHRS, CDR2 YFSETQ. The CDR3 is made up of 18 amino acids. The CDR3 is CASSLRVQGSRSTNEQYF.

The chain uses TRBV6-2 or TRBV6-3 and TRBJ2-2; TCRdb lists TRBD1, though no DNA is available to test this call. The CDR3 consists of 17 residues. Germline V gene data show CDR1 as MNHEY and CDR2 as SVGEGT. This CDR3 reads CASSPRGAGANTGELFF.

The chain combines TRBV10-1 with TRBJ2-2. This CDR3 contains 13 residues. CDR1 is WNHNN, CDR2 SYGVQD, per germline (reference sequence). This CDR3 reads CASLSPNTGELFF.

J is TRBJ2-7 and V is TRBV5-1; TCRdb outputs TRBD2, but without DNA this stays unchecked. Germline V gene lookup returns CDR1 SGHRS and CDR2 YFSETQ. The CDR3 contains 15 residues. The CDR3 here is CASSFSGLSSYEQYF.

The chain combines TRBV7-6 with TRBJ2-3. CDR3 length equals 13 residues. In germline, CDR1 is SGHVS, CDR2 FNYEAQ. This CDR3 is CASSQMPADTQYF.

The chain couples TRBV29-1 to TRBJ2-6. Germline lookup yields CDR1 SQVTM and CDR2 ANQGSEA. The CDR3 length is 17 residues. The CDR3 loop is CSVEDLLKSSGANVLTF.

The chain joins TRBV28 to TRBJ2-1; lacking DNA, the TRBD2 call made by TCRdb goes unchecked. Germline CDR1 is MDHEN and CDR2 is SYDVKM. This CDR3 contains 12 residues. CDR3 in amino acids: CASSFRENEQFF.

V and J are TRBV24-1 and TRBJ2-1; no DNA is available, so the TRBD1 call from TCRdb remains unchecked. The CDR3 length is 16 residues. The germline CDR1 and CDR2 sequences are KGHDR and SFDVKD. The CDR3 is CATSDPGGSYYNEQFF.

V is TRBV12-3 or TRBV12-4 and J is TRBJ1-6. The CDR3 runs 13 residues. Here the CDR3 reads CASSRENYSPLHF.

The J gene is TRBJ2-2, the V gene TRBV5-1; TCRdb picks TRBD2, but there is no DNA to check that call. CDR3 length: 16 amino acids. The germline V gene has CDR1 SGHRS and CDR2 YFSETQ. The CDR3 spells CASSLMSGSNTGELFF.

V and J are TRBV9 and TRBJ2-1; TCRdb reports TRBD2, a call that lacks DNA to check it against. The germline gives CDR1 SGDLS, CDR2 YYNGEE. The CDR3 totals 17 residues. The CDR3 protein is CASSASGLAGVYNEQFF.

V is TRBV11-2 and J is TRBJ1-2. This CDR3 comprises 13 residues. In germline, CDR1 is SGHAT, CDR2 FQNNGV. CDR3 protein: CASSARGLYGYTF.

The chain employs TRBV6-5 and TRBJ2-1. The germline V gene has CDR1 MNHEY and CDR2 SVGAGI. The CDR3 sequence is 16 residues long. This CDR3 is CASSYSANSAVREQFF.

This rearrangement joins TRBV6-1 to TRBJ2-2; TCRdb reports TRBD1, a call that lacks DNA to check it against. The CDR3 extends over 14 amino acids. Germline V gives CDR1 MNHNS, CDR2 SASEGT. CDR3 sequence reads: CASRPGQGARELFF.

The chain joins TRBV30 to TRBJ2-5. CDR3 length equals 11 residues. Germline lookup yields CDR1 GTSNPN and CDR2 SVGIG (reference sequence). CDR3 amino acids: CAWGLEETQYF.

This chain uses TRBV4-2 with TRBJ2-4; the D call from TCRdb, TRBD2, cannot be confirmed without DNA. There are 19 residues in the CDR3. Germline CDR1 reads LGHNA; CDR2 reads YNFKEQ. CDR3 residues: CASSQDSAGGNEAKNIQYF.

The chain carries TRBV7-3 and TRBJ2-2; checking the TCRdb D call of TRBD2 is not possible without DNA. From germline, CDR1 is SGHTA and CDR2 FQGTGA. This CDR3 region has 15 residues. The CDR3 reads CASSLNLAGAGELFF.

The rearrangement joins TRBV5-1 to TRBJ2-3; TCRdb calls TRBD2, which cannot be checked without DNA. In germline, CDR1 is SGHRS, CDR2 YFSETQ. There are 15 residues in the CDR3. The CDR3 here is CASSFLAGVRDTQYF. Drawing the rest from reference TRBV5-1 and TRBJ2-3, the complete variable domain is KAGVTQTPRYLIKTRGQQVTLSCSPISGHRSVSWYQQTPGQGLQFLFEYFSETQRNKGNFPGRFSGRQFSNSRSEMNVSTLELGDSALYLCASSFLAGVRDTQYFGPGTRLTVL.

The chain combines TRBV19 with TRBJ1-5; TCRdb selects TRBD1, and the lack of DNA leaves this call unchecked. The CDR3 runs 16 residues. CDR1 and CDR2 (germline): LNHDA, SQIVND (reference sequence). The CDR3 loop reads CASSRRTGSSNQPQHF.

The CDR3 region is CASSLAGYYEQYF. The V call is TRBV28, the J call TRBJ2-7; the TCRdb call, TRBD2, lacks DNA for checking. This CDR3 has 13 residues. CDR1 MDHEN and CDR2 SYDVKM come from the germline V gene.